What follows are 24 T cell receptor beta chains derived from one specimen sequenced in a study of T cells in Graves' hyperthyroidism and ophthalmopathy. The investigators amplified TCR beta CDR3 regions from RNA transcripts. In the first-round RT-PCR of the TCR CDR3, the HTBI primer set was used. TCRdb used MiXCR to reprocess the multiplex PCR reads, holding one entry per CDR3 protein. This sample has some 550,000 distinct CDR3 sequences, with roughly 15% found just once. The sequencing input was blood. The receptors stem from a woman between 40 and 50 years old with Graves' ophthalmopathy.

Remarks on this clonotype: A read error may explain this, as a much larger clone is one base away. This rearrangement joins TRBV28 to TRBJ2-3; 7 nucleotides match TRBD1. TRBJ1-5 matches the DNA end more closely, so the J call is doubtful. This CDR3 is built from 15 residues. From germline, CDR1 is MDHEN and CDR2 SYDVKM. The CDR3 here is CASSYDREGTDTQHF. The CDR3 DNA follows: TGTGCCAGCAGTTATGACAGGGAAGGGACAGATACGCAGCATTTT.

The CDR3 sequence: CAWSRGGTNLGETQYF. The CDR3 DNA reads TGTGCCTGGAGCCGGGGGGGAACTAACCTCGGAGAGACCCAGTACTTC. The chain has TRBV30 and TRBJ2-5, with 8 bases that match TRBD2. V was clipped by 3 bases and J by 4 bases; unmatched bases: 13. CDR1 and CDR2 from the germline V gene are GTSNPN and SVGIG (reference sequence). The CDR3 totals 16 residues.

The chain couples TRBV6-1 to TRBJ1-1; the match to TRBD1 covers 8 bases. CDR1 and CDR2 from the germline V gene are MNHNS and SASEGT. CDR3 length: 17 amino acids. Losses at the gene ends were 5 bases for V and 0 bases for J; bases not matched to a gene: 11. The CDR3 DNA is TGTGCCAGCAGTCGGTGGAGACAGGGGATCATGAACACTGAAGCTTTCTTT. This sequence encodes CASSRWRQGIMNTEAFF.

The chain recombines TRBV15 with TRBJ1-6, with TRBD1 identical over 8 bases. Germline trimming cut 5 bases from V and 6 bases from J; bases unmatched to any gene: 3. CDR1 and CDR2 from the germline V gene are LNHNV and YYDKDF (reference sequence). The length of the CDR3 is 14 residues. CDR3 region: CATSPGQANSPLHF. As DNA, the CDR3 is TGTGCCACCAGCCCGGGACAGGCTAATTCACCCCTCCACTTT.

This clonotype showed up just a few times. The rearrangement uses TRBV27 and TRBJ2-2, with D possibly being TRBD1 (5 bases). V was pared by 9 bases and J by 0 bases, with 8 bases between. The CDR3 length is 13 residues. From germline, CDR1 is MNHEY and CDR2 SMNVEV (reference sequence). CDR3 loop: CASQGSNTGELFF. The DNA of the CDR3 is TGTGCCAGTCAGGGTTCGAACACCGGGGAGCTGTTTTTT.

This clonotype has a handful of counts. CDR3 in amino acids: CASSLGTGGLQETQYF. Here the CDR3 DNA reads TGCGCCAGCAGCTTGGGGACAGGGGGCCTACAAGAGACCCAGTACTTC. V gene TRBV5-1 combines with J gene TRBJ2-5; 11 bases are a match to TRBD1. Germline CDR1 SGHRS, CDR2 YFSETQ. There are 16 residues in the CDR3. V trimming: 0 bases; J trimming: 2 bases; junction bases outside the gene matches: 3.

This clonotype came up many times. This chain uses TRBV6-1 with TRBJ2-5, with D unresolved. CDR3 length: 13 amino acids. CDR1 and CDR2 (germline): MNHNS, SASEGT. Deletions cut 3 bases from V and 9 bases from J, with 14 bases between. In DNA, the CDR3 is TGTGCCAGCAGTGATCACCTTCCGAAGGCCCAGTACTTC. As protein: CASSDHLPKAQYF.

This clonotype was recorded many times. This sequence joins TRBV2 and TRBJ2-1, with D possibly matching TRBD2 (6 bases). CDR1 is SNHLY and CDR2 is FYNNEI in the germline V gene. V gave up 3 bases and J gave up 6 bases, with 18 bases separating them. This CDR3 region has 16 residues. CDR3 sequence (DNA): TGTGCCAGCAGTGAGGGGCGGGGCCTAAAGTCCAATGAGCAGTTCTTC. This translates into CASSEGRGLKSNEQFF.

On this clonotype: The conserved phenylalanine or tryptophan normally closing the CDR3 is absent here, so this likely arose from a read error. The rearrangement links TRBV3-1 to TRBJ1-1; TRBD1 agrees at 7 bases. The germline CDR1 and CDR2 sequences are LGHDT and YNNKEL (reference sequence). The CDR3 consists of 16 residues. V lost 2 bases and J lost 0; bases outside the gene matches: 6. CDR3 sequence reads: CASSQPPGQLNTEAFL. The CDR3 nucleotides read TGTGCCAGCAGCCAACCCCCGGGACAGTTGAACACTGAAGCTTTCCTT.

This clonotype was seen more than once but under ten times. The rearrangement uses TRBV28 and TRBJ2-2; D perhaps matches TRBD2 (5 bases). The V gene lost 3 bases and the J gene lost 4 bases, with 9 bases spanning the gap. CDR3 length equals 14 residues. Germline CDR1 is MDHEN and CDR2 is SYDVKM. The CDR3 spells CASSFQRLTGELFF. The CDR3 DNA is TGTGCCAGCAGTTTCCAGCGGCTCACCGGGGAGCTGTTTTTT.

This clonotype was counted many times. The V call is TRBV5-1, the J call TRBJ1-4, with D perhaps matching TRBD1 (6 bases). With 4 bases removed from V and 7 bases from J, the gap between germline ends came to 20 bases. In germline, CDR1 is SGHRS, CDR2 YFSETQ. The CDR3 runs to 16 residues. CDR3 region: CASSPDPTGRVEKLFF. For the CDR3, the DNA is TGCGCCAGCAGCCCCGACCCAACAGGGAGGGTTGAAAAACTGTTTTTT.

Points on this clonotype: This may arise from a read error, as a much more abundant clone is one base away. The V call is TRBV9, the J call TRBJ2-7; 10 bases match TRBD2. The germline V gene has CDR1 SGDLS and CDR2 YYNGEE. The CDR3 loop spans 15 amino acids. The chain's CDR3 is CASSPGASGSYEQCF. Written as DNA, the CDR3 is TGTGCCAGCAGCCCCGGAGCTAGCGGGAGCTACGAGCAGTGCTTC.

This clonotype came up many times. In nucleotides, the CDR3 is TGTGCCAGCAACCGAGGGGATGCAGGGGTGGCGGCCAAAAACATTCAGTACTTC. Encoded protein: CASNRGDAGVAAKNIQYF. The chain links TRBV11-2 to TRBJ2-4, with TRBD1 as a possible D gene (6 bases). Germline CDR1 and CDR2: SGHAT and FQNNGV. Deletions cut 7 bases from V and 1 base from J, with 23 bases between. This CDR3 contains 18 residues.

This clonotype has more than one count but fewer than ten. J is TRBJ1-1 and V is TRBV19, with TRBD1 matching 8 bases. Germline V gene data show CDR1 as LNHDA and CDR2 as SQIVND (reference sequence). J was trimmed by 5 bases and V by 5 bases; bases with no gene match: 7. The CDR3 is 14 amino acids. This chain's CDR3 is CASSAQTGDTEAFF. The CDR3 DNA reads as TGTGCCAGTAGTGCTCAGACAGGGGATACTGAAGCTTTCTTT.

A few counts support this clonotype. The J gene is TRBJ1-2, the V gene TRBV6-1, with TRBD1 identical over 8 bases. CDR1 and CDR2 from the germline V gene are MNHNS and SASEGT. V lost 5 bases, J lost 5 bases, and 10 bases stayed unmatched. The CDR3 is 15 amino acids. The CDR3 region is CASSWEARGRYGYTF. CDR3 sequence (DNA): TGTGCCAGCAGTTGGGAGGCCAGGGGGCGATATGGCTACACCTTC.

This clonotype has ten or more counts. The CDR3 DNA sequence: TGTGCCAGCAGCATTACGGGACAGACCTACGAGCAGTACTTC. Translated: CASSITGQTYEQYF. The chain carries TRBV7-9 and TRBJ2-7, with TRBD1 identical over 7 bases. This CDR3 has 14 amino acids. Germline V gene data show CDR1 as SEHNR and CDR2 as FQNEAQ (reference sequence). Trimming took 5 bases from V and 2 from J; bases not matched to a gene: 6. Supplemented by reference TRBV7-9 and TRBJ2-7, the full variable domain reads DTGVSQNPRHKITKRGQNVTFRCDPISEHNRLYWYRQTLGQGPEFLTYFQNEAQLEKSRLLSDRFSAERPKGSFSTLEIQRTEQGDSAMYLCASSITGQTYEQYFGPGTRLTVT.

This chain links TRBV3-1 with TRBJ2-1; D might be TRBD2 (6 bases). The CDR3 is 16 residues long. Trimming took 4 bases from V and 0 from J, leaving 13 bases between them. Germline V gene lookup returns CDR1 LGHDT and CDR2 YNNKEL (reference sequence). DNA for the CDR3: TGTGCCAGCAGCCCTGCAAGCGGGCGCTCCTACAATGAGCAGTTCTTC. Translation: CASSPASGRSYNEQFF.

Only a few counts were recorded for this clonotype. This CDR3 is CATSLTSGEPQFTDTQYF. Here the CDR3 DNA reads TGTGCCACCAGCCTGACTAGCGGGGAGCCGCAATTCACAGATACGCAGTATTTT. The rearrangement uses TRBV15 and TRBJ2-3; TRBD2 agrees at 11 bases. The CDR3 is made up of 18 amino acids. The V gene's germline CDR1 is LNHNV and CDR2 YYDKDF (reference sequence). J gave up 2 bases and V 5 bases, and 12 bases lay outside the gene matches.

This clonotype turned up a few times. This chain joins TRBV7-9 and TRBJ1-1, with D unresolved. V lost 7 bases and J lost 7, with 10 bases in between. The CDR3 spans 11 residues. From germline, CDR1 is SEHNR and CDR2 FQNEAQ (reference sequence). CDR3 DNA: TGTGCCAGCAAGTTAGAGGGTGAAGCTTTCTTT. Translated: CASKLEGEAFF.

Worth noting for this clonotype: This may be a read error: a much more frequent sequence differs by one nucleotide. The conserved phenylalanine or tryptophan is not found at the CDR3 terminus, so this likely reflects a read error. This chain connects TRBV5-5 to TRBJ2-7; the D is unclear. CDR3 length: 13 amino acids. Per the germline V gene, CDR1 is SGHKS and CDR2 is YYEKEE (reference sequence). With 0 bases removed from V and 2 bases from J, the gap between germline ends came to 6 bases. CDR3 sequence (DNA): TGTGCCAGCAGCTTGGCCCACGCCTACGAGCAGTACTCC. Its protein product is CASSLAHAYEQYS.

This clonotype showed up just a few times. The rearrangement uses TRBV5-1 and TRBJ1-6; D remains unclear. Germline V gene lookup returns CDR1 SGHRS and CDR2 YFSETQ. This CDR3 has 17 residues. V lost 0 bases and J 6 bases, leaving 16 bases between the germline ends. The CDR3 nucleotides are TGCGCCAGCAGCTTGGGTCTCTTGGGCAGGACTAATTCACCCCTCCACTTT. It codes for CASSLGLLGRTNSPLHF.

This clonotype was detected many times. The V and J genes are TRBV7-2 and TRBJ2-5, with D unresolved. The germline gives CDR1 SGHTA, CDR2 FQGNSA. V lost 1 base and J lost 4, with 22 bases in between. The CDR3 runs 18 residues. In nucleotides, the CDR3 is TGTGCCAGCAGCTTAGTGCGGATTTCGGGCGCCTTAGGAGAGACCCAGTACTTC. Translation: CASSLVRISGALGETQYF.

The chain has TRBV10-3 and TRBJ2-3; D possibly matches TRBD1 or TRBD2 (7 bases each). Trimming removed 5 bases at V and 5 bases at J, with 20 bases between. This CDR3 region has 16 residues. The germline gives CDR1 ENHRY, CDR2 SYGVKD. CDR3 bases: TGTGCCATCAGTCAGAGGGCAGGGGGGGACGGAGATACGCAGTATTTT. Translated, it gives CAISQRAGGDGDTQYF.

In its sample, this clonotype was seen many times. This rearrangement joins TRBV29-1 to TRBJ1-1; D unresolved. The length of the CDR3 is 14 residues. Trimming pared 1 base from V and 1 base from J, leaving 10 bases between. Germline V lookup: CDR1 SQVTM, CDR2 ANQGSEA. The CDR3 loop reads CSVEAPARNTEAFF. CDR3 sequence (DNA): TGCAGCGTTGAAGCTCCAGCGAGGAACACTGAAGCTTTCTTT.